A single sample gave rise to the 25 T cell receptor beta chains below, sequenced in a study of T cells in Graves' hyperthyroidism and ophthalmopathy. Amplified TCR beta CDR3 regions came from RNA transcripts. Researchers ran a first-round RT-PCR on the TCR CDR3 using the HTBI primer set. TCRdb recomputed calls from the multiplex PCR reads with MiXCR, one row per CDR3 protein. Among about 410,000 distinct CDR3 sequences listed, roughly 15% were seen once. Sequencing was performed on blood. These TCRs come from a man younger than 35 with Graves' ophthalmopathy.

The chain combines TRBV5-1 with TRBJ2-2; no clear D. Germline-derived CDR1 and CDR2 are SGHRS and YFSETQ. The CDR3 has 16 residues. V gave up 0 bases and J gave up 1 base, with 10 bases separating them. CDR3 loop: CASSLAGSMNTGELFF. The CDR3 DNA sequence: TGCGCCAGCAGCTTGGCTGGCAGTATGAACACCGGGGAGCTGTTTTTT.

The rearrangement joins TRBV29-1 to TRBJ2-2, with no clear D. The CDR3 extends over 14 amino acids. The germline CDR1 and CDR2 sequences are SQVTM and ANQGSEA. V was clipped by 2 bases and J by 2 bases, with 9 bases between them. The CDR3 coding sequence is TGCAGCGTTGAAATACTCCCAAACACCGGGGAGCTGTTTTTT. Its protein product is CSVEILPNTGELFF.

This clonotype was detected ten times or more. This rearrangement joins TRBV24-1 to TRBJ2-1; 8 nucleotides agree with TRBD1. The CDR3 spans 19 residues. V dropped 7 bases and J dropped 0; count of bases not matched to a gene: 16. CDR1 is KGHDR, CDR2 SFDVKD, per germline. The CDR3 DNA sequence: TGTGCCACCAGGGCGGGTACAGGGGGGCACCAGAGCTCCTACAATGAGCAGTTCTTC. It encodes CATRAGTGGHQSSYNEQFF.

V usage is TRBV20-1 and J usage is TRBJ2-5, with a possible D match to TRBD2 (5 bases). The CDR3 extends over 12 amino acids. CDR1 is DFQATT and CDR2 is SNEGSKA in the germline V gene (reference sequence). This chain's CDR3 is CSGETDQETQYF. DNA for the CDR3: TGCAGCGGGGAGACTGACCAAGAGACCCAGTACTTC.

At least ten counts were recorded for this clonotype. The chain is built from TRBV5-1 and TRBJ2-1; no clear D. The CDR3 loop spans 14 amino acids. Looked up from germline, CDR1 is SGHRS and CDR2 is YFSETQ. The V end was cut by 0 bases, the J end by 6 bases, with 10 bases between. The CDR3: CASSLAGLPNEQFF. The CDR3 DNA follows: TGCGCCAGCAGCTTGGCGGGTTTACCCAATGAGCAGTTCTTC.

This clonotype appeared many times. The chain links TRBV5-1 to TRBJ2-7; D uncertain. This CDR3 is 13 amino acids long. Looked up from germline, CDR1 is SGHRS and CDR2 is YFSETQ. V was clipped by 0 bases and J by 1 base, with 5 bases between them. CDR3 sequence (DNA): TGCGCCAGCAGCTTGGAGGGTTCCTACGAGCAGTACTTC. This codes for CASSLEGSYEQYF.

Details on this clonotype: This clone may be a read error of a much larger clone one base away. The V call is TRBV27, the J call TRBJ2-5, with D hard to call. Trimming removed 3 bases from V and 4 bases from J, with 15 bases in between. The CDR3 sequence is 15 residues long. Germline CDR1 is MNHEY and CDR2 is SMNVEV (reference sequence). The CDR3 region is CASSFWAPYRETQYF. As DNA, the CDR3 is TGTGCCAGCAGTTTCTGGGCTCCTTATCGAGAGACCCAGTACTTC.

The CDR3 region has the DNA TGCAGTGCGCGAGCCTACGAGCAGTACTTC. Translated: CSARAYEQYF. The J gene is TRBJ2-7, the V gene TRBV20-1; no firm D call. This CDR3 has 10 residues. V lost 6 bases to trimming and J lost 2 bases, with 5 bases between them. Germline CDR1 is DFQATT and CDR2 is SNEGSKA (reference sequence).

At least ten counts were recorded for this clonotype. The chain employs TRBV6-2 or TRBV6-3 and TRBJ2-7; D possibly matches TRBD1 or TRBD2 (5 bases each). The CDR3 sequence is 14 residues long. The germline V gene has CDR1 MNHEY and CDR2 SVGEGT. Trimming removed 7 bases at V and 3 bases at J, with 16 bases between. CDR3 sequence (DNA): TGTGCCAGCACTCATATGGGGGACGGCTACGAGCAGTACTTC. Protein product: CASTHMGDGYEQYF.

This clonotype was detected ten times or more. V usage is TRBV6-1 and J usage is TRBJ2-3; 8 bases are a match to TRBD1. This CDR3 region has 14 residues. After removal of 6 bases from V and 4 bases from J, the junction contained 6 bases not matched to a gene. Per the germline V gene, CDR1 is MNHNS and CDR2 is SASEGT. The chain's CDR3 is CASSRDRMADTQYF. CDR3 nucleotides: TGTGCCAGCAGCAGGGACAGGATGGCAGATACGCAGTATTTT.

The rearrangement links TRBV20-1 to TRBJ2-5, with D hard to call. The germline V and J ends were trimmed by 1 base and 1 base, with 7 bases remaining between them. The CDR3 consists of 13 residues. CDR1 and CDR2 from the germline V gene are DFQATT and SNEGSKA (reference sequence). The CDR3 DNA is TGCAGTGCTAGAGTGACACGCCAAGAGACCCAGTACTTC. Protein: CSARVTRQETQYF.

CDR3 loop: CASSESTGQETQYF. CDR3 nucleotides: TGCGCCAGCAGTGAGTCAACAGGCCAAGAGACCCAGTACTTC. The rearrangement links TRBV10-1 to TRBJ2-5, with a weak D call TRBD1 (5 bases). This CDR3 contains 14 residues. V dropped 0 bases and J dropped 1 base, with 6 bases sitting between them. Germline V gene sequence: CDR1 WNHNN, CDR2 SYGVQD (reference sequence).

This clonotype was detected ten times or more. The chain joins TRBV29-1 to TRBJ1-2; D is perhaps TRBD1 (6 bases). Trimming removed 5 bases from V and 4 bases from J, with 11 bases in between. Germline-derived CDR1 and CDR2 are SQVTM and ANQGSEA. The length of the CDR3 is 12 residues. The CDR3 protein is CSVHREGYGYTF. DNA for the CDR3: TGCAGCGTTCACAGGGAAGGCTATGGCTACACCTTC.

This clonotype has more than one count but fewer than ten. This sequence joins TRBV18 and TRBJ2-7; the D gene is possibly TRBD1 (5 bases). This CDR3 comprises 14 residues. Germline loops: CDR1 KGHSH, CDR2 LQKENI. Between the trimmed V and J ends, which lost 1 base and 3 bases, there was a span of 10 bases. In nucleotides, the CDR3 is TGTGCCAGCTCACCACAGGCAGGGAACTACGAGCAGTACTTC. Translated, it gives CASSPQAGNYEQYF.

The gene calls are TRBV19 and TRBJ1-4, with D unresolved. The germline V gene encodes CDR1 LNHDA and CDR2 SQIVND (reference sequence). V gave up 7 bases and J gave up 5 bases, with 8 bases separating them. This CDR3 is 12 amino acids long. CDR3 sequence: CASMALNEKLFF. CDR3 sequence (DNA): TGTGCCAGTATGGCGTTGAATGAAAAACTGTTTTTT.

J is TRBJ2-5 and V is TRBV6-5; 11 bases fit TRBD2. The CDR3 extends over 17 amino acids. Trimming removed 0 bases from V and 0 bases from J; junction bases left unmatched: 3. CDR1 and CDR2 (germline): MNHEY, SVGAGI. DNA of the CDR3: TGTGCCAGCAGTTACTCTCTTAGCGGGGGGGACCAAGAGACCCAGTACTTC. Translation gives CASSYSLSGGDQETQYF.

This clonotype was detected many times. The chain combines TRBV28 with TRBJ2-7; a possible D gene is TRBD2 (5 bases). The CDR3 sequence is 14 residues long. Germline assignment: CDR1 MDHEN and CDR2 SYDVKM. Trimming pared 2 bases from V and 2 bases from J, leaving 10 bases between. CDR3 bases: TGTGCCAGCAGTTTACGGCGGGCCCCCTACGAGCAGTACTTC. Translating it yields CASSLRRAPYEQYF.

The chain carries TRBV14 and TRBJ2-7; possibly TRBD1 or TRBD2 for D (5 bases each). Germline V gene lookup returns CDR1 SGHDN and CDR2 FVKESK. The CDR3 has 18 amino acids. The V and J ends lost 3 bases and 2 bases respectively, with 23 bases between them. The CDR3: CASSQSFRTPKGTYEQYF. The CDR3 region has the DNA TGTGCCAGCAGCCAGAGCTTCCGGACTCCGAAGGGGACCTACGAGCAGTACTTC.

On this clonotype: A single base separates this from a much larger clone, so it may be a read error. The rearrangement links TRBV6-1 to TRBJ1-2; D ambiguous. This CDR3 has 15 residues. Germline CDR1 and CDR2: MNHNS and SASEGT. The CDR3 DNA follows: TGTGCCAGCAGCCCGGATGTTTCCCCAAACTATGGCTCCACCTTC. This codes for CASSPDVSPNYGSTF.

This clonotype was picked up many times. The CDR3 region is CSATQGAGLGETQYF. Here the CDR3 DNA reads TGCAGTGCCACCCAGGGAGCGGGGTTGGGAGAGACCCAGTACTTC. The chain has TRBV20-1 and TRBJ2-5; 7 nucleotides agree with TRBD2. The junction had 14 bases not matched to a gene; V was cut back by 6 bases and J by 4 bases. The length of the CDR3 is 15 residues. Germline V gives CDR1 DFQATT, CDR2 SNEGSKA (reference sequence).

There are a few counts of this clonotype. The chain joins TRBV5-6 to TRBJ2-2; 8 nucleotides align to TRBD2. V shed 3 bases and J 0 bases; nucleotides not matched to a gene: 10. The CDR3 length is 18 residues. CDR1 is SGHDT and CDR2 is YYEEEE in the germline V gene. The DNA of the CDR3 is TGTGCCAGCAGCTCCCGAACCCGGGAGGGCCCGAACACCGGGGAGCTGTTTTTT. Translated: CASSSRTREGPNTGELFF.

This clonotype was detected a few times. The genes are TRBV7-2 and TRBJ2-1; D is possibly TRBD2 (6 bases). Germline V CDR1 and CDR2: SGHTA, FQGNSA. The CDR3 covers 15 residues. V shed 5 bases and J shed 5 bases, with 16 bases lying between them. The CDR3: CASSITGTSNNEQFF. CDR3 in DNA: TGTGCCAGCAGCATCACCGGGACTTCAAACAATGAGCAGTTCTTC. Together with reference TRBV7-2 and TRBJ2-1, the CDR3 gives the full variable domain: GAGVSQSPSNKVTEKGKDVELRCDPISGHTALYWYRQSLGQGLEFLIYFQGNSAPDKSGLPSDRFSAERTGGSVSTLTIQRTQQEDSAVYLCASSITGTSNNEQFFGPGTRLTVL.

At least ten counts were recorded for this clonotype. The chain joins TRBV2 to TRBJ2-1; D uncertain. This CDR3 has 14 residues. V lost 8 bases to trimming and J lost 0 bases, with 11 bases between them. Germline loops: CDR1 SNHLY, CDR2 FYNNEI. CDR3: CASLGPSSYNEQFF. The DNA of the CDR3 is TGTGCCAGCCTCGGTCCGAGCTCCTACAATGAGCAGTTCTTC. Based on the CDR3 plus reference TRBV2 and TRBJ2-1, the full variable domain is EPEVTQTPSHQVTQMGQEVILRCVPISNHLYFYWYRQILGQKVEFLVSFYNNEISEKSEIFDDQFSVERPDGSNFTLKIRSTKLEDSAMYFCASLGPSSYNEQFFGPGTRLTVL.

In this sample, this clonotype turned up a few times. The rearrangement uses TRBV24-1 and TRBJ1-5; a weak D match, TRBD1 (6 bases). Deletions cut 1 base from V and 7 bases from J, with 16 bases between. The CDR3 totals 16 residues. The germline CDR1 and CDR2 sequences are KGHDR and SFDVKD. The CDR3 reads CATSDFSGGYGQPQHF. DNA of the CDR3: TGTGCCACCAGTGATTTTAGCGGGGGCTATGGGCAGCCCCAGCATTTT.

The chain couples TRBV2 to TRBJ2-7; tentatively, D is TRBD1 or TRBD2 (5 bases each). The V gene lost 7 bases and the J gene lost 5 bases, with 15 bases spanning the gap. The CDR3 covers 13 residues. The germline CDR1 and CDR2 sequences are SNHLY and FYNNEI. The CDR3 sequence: CASKLSGDHEQYF. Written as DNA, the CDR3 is TGTGCCAGCAAGTTAAGTGGGGACCACGAGCAGTACTTC.